These 22 T cell receptor beta chains were all obtained from the same sample, sequenced in a study of T cell repertoires in cytomegalovirus infection. TCRdb passed the reads through MiXCR, listing each CDR3 protein once. Here the sample spans about 400,000 distinct CDR3 sequences, 15% to 20% being singletons. Material: PBMCs. The source is a human donor in good health (CMV status not recorded). Some clones in this sample may be carry-over from other donors' samples.

At least ten counts were recorded for this clonotype. The chain combines TRBV7-6 with TRBJ1-6, with 8 nucleotides matching TRBD1. The germline gives CDR1 SGHVS, CDR2 FNYEAQ. This CDR3 is built from 15 residues. V lost 6 bases, J lost 6 bases, and 7 bases stayed unmatched. Here the CDR3 reads CASRQTTGANSPLHF. CDR3 coding DNA: TGTGCCAGCAGACAAACGACAGGGGCTAATTCACCCCTCCACTTT. The variable domain in full, with the rest retrieved from reference TRBV7-6 and TRBJ1-6, is GAGVSQSPRYKVTKRGQDVALRCDPISGHVSLYWYRQALGQGPEFLTYFNYEAQQDKSGLPNDRFSAERPEGSISTLTIQRTEQRDSAMYRCASRQTTGANSPLHFGNGTRLTVT.

Notes on this clonotype: A much larger clone differs from this one at a single base, so this may be a read error. The chain joins TRBV6-2 or TRBV6-3 to TRBJ2-7; D uncertain. The CDR3 has 12 residues. Germline V gene data show CDR1 as MNHEY and CDR2 as SVGEGT. The CDR3 here is CTSSYDPYEQYF. In DNA form, the CDR3 reads TGTACCAGCAGTTATGACCCGTACGAGCAGTACTTC.

This clonotype was recorded at least ten times. The genes are TRBV7-9 and TRBJ2-7; D gene ambiguous. V was clipped by 2 bases and J by 3 bases, with 11 bases between them. This CDR3 is 14 amino acids long. Germline V gene sequence: CDR1 SEHNR, CDR2 FQNEAQ (reference sequence). This CDR3 is CASSLSALDYEQYF. CDR3 in DNA: TGTGCCAGCAGCTTATCAGCGCTAGACTACGAGCAGTACTTC.

The rearrangement links TRBV9 to TRBJ1-6; 7 bases match TRBD1. Trimming removed 0 bases from V and 9 bases from J; junction bases left unmatched: 3. The CDR3 consists of 14 residues. Germline lookup yields CDR1 SGDLS and CDR2 YYNGEE. The CDR3 spells CASSVDSGGSPLHF. CDR3 DNA sequence: TGTGCCAGCAGCGTAGACTCAGGGGGTTCACCCCTCCACTTT.

V usage is TRBV19 and J usage is TRBJ2-1; no reliable D call. V was trimmed by 5 bases and J by 3 bases, leaving 11 bases between them. Germline CDR1 LNHDA, CDR2 SQIVND (reference sequence). CDR3 length equals 14 residues. The CDR3 loop reads CASSLPADYNEQFF. DNA of the CDR3: TGTGCCAGTAGTCTCCCTGCAGACTACAATGAGCAGTTCTTC.

V gene TRBV7-2 combines with J gene TRBJ1-1, with a tentative D call TRBD1 (6 bases). Germline assignment: CDR1 SGHTA and CDR2 FQGNSA. The CDR3 contains 14 residues. The V gene lost 6 bases and the J gene lost 7 bases, with 18 bases spanning the gap. The CDR3 DNA is TGTGCCAGCAGACAAATCGGACAGAGGATTGAAGCTTTCTTT. It encodes CASRQIGQRIEAFF. The whole variable domain, remainder taken from reference TRBV7-2 and TRBJ1-1, is GAGVSQSPSNKVTEKGKDVELRCDPISGHTALYWYRQSLGQGLEFLIYFQGNSAPDKSGLPSDRFSAERTGGSVSTLTIQRTQQEDSAVYLCASRQIGQRIEAFFGQGTRLTVV.

The rearrangement links TRBV20-1 to TRBJ2-5, with 8 bases matching TRBD2. Unmatched junction bases numbered 4, after V lost 2 bases and J lost 2 bases. CDR1 is DFQATT and CDR2 is SNEGSKA in the germline V gene (reference sequence). The CDR3 has 14 amino acids. CDR3 DNA sequence: TGCAGTGCTAGAAGCGGGAGCCGGCAAGAGACCCAGTACTTC. This gives the protein CSARSGSRQETQYF.

The sample holds many counts of this clonotype. The chain uses TRBV7-2 and TRBJ2-6; D is undetermined. V was clipped by 3 bases and J by 4 bases, with 10 bases between them. The germline V gene has CDR1 SGHTA and CDR2 FQGNSA. The CDR3 has 15 residues. This CDR3 is CASSFPLAGANVLTF. CDR3 DNA: TGTGCCAGCAGCTTTCCGTTGGCCGGGGCCAACGTCCTGACTTTC.

Many counts were recorded for this clonotype. V usage is TRBV5-1 and J usage is TRBJ1-1; D gene uncertain. This CDR3 comprises 13 residues. The V and J ends lost 8 bases and 3 bases respectively, with 14 bases between them. Germline CDR1 SGHRS, CDR2 YFSETQ. The CDR3: CASGRGRDTEAFF. In DNA, the CDR3 is TGCGCCAGTGGTCGGGGTCGGGACACTGAAGCTTTCTTT.

This clonotype occurred many times. The chain combines TRBV7-7 with TRBJ2-2; possibly TRBD1 for D (6 bases). This CDR3 region has 12 residues. Trimming removed 5 bases at V and 8 bases at J, with 9 bases between. Germline CDR1 reads SSHAT; CDR2 reads FNYEAQ (reference sequence). The CDR3 nucleotides are TGTGCCAGCAGCATCACAGGGGGGGAGCTGTTTTTT. Its protein is CASSITGGELFF.

The CDR3 region is CAWRMRGQPNTEAFF. The CDR3 bases are TGTGCCTGGAGGATGAGGGGACAGCCGAACACTGAAGCTTTCTTT. The V gene is TRBV30, the J gene TRBJ1-1, with 7 bases lining up with TRBD1. There are 15 residues in the CDR3. J lost 1 base, V lost 3 bases, and 8 bases had no gene match. CDR1 is GTSNPN, CDR2 SVGIG, per germline (reference sequence).

V usage is TRBV2 and J usage is TRBJ2-1; no reliable D call. The ends were cut back, 7 bases at V and 0 bases at J, with 13 bases in the middle. CDR1 and CDR2 from the germline V gene are SNHLY and FYNNEI. This CDR3 is 15 amino acids long. CDR3 in amino acids: CASTLELPSYNEQFF. The DNA of the CDR3 is TGTGCCAGCACCCTTGAGCTCCCCTCCTACAATGAGCAGTTCTTC.

This clonotype was counted a single time. The rearrangement joins TRBV28 to TRBJ1-5, with D perhaps matching TRBD1 (5 bases). The V end was cut by 4 bases, the J end by 0 bases, with 19 bases between. Germline V gives CDR1 MDHEN, CDR2 SYDVKM. There are 18 residues in the CDR3. CDR3 in amino acids: CASSSNLGADPSNQPQHF. CDR3 sequence (DNA): TGTGCCAGCAGTTCAAACCTCGGGGCAGACCCTAGCAATCAGCCCCAGCATTTT.

This chain joins TRBV12-5 and TRBJ1-2; D is possibly TRBD1 (5 bases). This CDR3 is 14 amino acids long. Trimming stripped 10 bases from V and 8 bases from J, with 23 bases between. The germline V gene encodes CDR1 LGHNT and CDR2 FRNRAP. In DNA, the CDR3 is TGTGCTACCGCTAAAGATGGGGCCCTCAGAGGCTACACCTTC. Protein sequence: CATAKDGALRGYTF.

The chain couples TRBV6-2 or TRBV6-3 to TRBJ2-1; TRBD1 agrees at 10 bases. Germline lookup yields CDR1 MNHEY and CDR2 SVGEGT. The CDR3 runs to 15 residues. J gave up 8 bases and V 6 bases, and 10 bases lay outside the gene matches. As DNA, the CDR3 is TGTGCCAGCAGCCCCGGGCGACAGGGGGCGGATGAGCAGTTCTTC. This translates into CASSPGRQGADEQFF.

This clonotype was seen a few times. CDR3 nucleotide sequence: TGTGCCAGCAGTTTATCGTCGGTAGCGGGAGGAGATACGCAGTATTTT. Its translation is CASSLSSVAGGDTQYF. The rearrangement links TRBV27 to TRBJ2-3; 10 positions agree with TRBD2. This CDR3 has 16 residues. Germline V lookup: CDR1 MNHEY, CDR2 SMNVEV (reference sequence). The V segment lost 0 bases and the J segment 5 bases; nucleotides outside the gene matches: 5.

There are a few counts of this clonotype. The rearrangement uses TRBV7-6 and TRBJ2-3, with D tentatively TRBD1 (6 bases). V lost 10 bases and J 4 bases, leaving 15 bases between the germline ends. The CDR3 totals 13 residues. Germline V gives CDR1 SGHVS, CDR2 FNYEAQ. CDR3 in DNA: TGTGCCACCGGGCAGGGGTTTTCAGATACGCAGTATTTT. Translated: CATGQGFSDTQYF.

The chain carries TRBV6-2 or TRBV6-3 and TRBJ1-1; 8 bases line up with TRBD1. Germline CDR1 and CDR2: MNHEY and SVGEGT. The CDR3 length is 12 residues. After removal of 6 bases from V and 4 bases from J, the junction contained 1 base not matched to a gene. The CDR3 protein is CASRTGVTEAFF. The CDR3 nucleotides are TGTGCCAGCAGGACAGGGGTCACTGAAGCTTTCTTT.

This clonotype was detected many times. The genes are TRBV12-3 or TRBV12-4 and TRBJ2-1; 10 nucleotides agree with TRBD2. This CDR3 is 17 amino acids long. V dropped 2 bases and J dropped 8; count of bases not matched to a gene: 12. The CDR3 DNA is TGTGCCAGCAGTTTAAGTAGGTCTAGCGGGGGAGGTGATGAGCAGTTCTTC. Translation: CASSLSRSSGGGDEQFF.

This clonotype was found many times. J is TRBJ2-2 and V is TRBV20-1; TRBD2 matches at 8 bases. The V gene's germline CDR1 is DFQATT and CDR2 SNEGSKA (reference sequence). This CDR3 is built from 14 residues. The junction had 6 bases not matched to a gene; V was cut back by 6 bases and J by 3 bases. This CDR3 is CSAQREPYTGELFF. Written as DNA, the CDR3 is TGCAGTGCGCAGCGGGAGCCCTACACCGGGGAGCTGTTTTTT.

This clonotype was counted a few times. This rearrangement joins TRBV28 to TRBJ2-5, with 9 bases aligning to TRBD2. The trim removed 6 bases at V and 5 bases at J, leaving 10 bases unmatched. This CDR3 contains 15 residues. CDR1 is MDHEN and CDR2 is SYDVKM in the germline V gene. The CDR3 DNA sequence: TGTGCCAGCAGCTGGGGGCGGGGGGGAACGGAGACCCAGTACTTC. It yields the protein CASSWGRGGTETQYF. Variable domain in full (rest from reference TRBV28 and TRBJ2-5): DVKVTQSSRYLVKRTGEKVFLECVQDMDHENMFWYRQDPGLGLRLIYFSYDVKMKEKGDIPEGYSVSREKKERFSLILESASTNQTSMYLCASSWGRGGTETQYFGPGTRLLVL.

The table lists this clonotype with many counts. The V and J genes are TRBV12-3 or TRBV12-4 and TRBJ1-5; D unresolved. The CDR3 has 13 residues. V lost 6 bases to trimming and J lost 4 bases, with 10 bases between them. The CDR3 sequence: CASSPDINQPQHF. The CDR3 region has the DNA TGTGCCAGCAGCCCCGACATTAATCAGCCCCAGCATTTT.